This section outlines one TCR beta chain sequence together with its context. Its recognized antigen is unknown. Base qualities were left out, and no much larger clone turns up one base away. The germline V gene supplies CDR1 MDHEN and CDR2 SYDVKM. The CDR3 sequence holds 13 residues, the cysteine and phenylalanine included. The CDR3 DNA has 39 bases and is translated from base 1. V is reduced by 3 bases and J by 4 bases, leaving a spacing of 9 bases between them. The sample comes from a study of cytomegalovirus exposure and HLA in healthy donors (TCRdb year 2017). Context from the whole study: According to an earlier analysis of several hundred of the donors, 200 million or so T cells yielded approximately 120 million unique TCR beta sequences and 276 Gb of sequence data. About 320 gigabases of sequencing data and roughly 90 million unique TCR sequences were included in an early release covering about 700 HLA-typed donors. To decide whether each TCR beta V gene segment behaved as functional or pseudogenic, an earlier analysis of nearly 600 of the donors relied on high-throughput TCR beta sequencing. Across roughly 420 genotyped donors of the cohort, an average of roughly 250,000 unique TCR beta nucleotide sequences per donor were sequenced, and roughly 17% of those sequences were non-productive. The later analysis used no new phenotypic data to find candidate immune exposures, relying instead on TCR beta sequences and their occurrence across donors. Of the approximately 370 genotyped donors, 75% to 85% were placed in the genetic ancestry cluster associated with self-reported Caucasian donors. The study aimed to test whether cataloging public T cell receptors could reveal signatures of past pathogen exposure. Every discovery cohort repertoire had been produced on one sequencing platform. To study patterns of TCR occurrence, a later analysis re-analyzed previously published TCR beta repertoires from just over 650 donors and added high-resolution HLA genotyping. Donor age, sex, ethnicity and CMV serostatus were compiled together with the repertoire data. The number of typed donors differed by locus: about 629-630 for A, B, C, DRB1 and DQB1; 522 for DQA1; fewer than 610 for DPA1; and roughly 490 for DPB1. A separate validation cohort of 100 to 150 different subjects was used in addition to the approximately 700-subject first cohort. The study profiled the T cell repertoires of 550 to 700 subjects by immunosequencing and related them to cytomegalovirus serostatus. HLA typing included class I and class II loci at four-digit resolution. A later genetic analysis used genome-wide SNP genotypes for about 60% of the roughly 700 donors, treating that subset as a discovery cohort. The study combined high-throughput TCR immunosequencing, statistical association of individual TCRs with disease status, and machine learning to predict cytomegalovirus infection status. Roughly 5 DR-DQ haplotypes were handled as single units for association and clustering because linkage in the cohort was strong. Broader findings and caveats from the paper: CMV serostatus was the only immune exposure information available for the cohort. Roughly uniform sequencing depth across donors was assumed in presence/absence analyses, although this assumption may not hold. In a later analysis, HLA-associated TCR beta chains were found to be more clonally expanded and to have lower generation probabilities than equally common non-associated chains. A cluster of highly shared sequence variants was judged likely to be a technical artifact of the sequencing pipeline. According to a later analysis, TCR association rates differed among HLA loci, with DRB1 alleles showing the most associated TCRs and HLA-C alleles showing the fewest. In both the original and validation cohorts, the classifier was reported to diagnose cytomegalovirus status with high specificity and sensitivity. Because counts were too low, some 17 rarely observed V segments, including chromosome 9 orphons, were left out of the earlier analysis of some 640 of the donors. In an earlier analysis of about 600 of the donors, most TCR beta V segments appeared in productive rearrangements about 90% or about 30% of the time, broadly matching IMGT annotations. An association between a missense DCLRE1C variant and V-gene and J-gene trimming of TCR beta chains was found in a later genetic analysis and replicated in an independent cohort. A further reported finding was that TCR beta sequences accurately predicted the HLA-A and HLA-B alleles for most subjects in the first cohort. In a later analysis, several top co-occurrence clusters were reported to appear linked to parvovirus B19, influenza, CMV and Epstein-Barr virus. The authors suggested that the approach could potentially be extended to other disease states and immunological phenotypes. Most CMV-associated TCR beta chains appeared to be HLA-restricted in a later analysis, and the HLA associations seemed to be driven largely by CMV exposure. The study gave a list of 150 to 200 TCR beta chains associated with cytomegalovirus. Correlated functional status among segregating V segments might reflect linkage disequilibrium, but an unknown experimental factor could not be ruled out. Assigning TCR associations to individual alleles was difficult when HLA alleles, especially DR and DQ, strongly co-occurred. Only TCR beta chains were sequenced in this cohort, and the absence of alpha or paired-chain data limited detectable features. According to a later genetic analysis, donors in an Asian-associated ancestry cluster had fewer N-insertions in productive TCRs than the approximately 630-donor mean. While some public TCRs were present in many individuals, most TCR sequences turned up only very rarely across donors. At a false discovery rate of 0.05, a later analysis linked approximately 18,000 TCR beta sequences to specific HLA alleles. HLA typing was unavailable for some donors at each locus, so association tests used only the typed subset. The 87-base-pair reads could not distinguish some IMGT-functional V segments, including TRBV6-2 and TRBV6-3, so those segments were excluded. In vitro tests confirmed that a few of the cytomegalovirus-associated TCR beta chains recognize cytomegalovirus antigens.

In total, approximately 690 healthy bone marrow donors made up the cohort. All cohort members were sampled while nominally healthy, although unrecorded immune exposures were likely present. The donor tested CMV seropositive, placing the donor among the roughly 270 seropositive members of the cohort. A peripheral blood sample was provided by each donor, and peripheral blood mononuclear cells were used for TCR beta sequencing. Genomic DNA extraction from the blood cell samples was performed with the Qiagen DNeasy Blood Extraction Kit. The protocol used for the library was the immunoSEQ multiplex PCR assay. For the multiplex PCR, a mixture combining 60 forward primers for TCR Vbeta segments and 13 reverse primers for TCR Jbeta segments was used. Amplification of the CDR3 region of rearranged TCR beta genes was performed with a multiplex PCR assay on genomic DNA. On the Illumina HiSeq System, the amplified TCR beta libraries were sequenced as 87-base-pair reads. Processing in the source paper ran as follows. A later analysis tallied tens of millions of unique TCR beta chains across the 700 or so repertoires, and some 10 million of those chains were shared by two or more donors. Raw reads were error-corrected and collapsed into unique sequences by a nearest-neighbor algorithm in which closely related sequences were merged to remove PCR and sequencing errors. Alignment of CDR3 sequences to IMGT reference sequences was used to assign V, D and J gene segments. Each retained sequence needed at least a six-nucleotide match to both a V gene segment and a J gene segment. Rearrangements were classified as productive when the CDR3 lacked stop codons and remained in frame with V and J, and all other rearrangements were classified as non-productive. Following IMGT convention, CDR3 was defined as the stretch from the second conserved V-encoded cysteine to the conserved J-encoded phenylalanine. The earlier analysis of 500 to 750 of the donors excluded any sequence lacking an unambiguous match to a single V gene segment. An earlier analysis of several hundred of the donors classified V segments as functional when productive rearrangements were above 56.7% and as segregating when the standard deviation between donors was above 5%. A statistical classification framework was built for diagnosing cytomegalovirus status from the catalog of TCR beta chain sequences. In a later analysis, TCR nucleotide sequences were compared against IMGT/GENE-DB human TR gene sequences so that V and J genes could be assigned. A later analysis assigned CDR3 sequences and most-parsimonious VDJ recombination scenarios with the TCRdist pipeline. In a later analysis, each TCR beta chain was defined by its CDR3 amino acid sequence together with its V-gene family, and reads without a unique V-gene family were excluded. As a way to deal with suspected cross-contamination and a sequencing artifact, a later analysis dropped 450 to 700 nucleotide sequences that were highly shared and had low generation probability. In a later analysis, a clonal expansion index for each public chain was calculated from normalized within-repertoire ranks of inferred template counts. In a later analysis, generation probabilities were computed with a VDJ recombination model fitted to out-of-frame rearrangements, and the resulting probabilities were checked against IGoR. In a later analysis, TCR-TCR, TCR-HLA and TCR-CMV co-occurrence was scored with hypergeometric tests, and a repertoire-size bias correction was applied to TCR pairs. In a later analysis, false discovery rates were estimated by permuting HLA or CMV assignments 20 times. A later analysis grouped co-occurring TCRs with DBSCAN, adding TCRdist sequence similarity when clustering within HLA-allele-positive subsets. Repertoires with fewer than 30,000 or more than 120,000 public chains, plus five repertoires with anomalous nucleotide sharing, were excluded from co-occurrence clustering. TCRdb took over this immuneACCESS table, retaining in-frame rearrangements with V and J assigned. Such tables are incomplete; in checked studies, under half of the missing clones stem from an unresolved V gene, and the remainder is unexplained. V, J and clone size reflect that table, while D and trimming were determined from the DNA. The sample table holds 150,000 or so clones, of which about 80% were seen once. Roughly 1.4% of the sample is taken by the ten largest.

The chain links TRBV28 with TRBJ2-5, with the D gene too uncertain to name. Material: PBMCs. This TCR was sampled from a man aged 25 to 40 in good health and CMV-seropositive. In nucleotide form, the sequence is TGTGCCAGCAGTTTGTCAGGTTCAGAGACCCAGTACTTC. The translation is CASSLSGSETQYF.